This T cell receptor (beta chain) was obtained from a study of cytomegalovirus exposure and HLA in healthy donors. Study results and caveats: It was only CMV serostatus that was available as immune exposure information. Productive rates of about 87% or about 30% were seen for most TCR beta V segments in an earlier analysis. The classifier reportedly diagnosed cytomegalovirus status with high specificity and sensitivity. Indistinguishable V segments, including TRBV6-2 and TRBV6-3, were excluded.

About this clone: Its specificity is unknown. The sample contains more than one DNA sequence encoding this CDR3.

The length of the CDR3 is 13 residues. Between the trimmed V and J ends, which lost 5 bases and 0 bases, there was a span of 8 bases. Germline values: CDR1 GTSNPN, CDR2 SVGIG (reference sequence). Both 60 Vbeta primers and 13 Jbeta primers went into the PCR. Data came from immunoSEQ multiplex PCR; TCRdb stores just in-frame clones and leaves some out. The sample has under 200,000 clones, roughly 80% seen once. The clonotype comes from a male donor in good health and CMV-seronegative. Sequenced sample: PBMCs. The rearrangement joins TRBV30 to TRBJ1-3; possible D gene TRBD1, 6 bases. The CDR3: CAWSRGSGNTIYF. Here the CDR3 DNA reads TGTGCCTGGTCCAGGGGCTCTGGAAACACCATATATTTT.